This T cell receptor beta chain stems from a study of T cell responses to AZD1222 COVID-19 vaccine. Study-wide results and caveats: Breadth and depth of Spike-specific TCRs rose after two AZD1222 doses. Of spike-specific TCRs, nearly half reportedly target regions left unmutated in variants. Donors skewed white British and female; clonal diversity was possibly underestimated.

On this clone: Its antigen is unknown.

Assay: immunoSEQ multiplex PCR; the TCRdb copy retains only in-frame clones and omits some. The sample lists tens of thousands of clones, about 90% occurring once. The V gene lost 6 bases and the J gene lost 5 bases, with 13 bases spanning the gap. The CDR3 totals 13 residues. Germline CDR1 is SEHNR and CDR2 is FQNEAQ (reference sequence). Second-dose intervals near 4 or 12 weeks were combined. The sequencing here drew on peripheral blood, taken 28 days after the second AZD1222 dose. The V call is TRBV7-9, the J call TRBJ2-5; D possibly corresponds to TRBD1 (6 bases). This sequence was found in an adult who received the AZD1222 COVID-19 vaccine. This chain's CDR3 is CASREQGRETQYF. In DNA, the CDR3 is TGTGCCAGCAGAGAACAGGGTCGGGAGACCCAGTACTTC.